The entry below describes one T cell receptor beta chain. This entry is derived from a study of shared T cell receptors in the human thymus. The CDR3 is 15 amino acids. V trimming: 4 bases; J trimming: 2 bases; junction bases outside the gene matches: 5. Germline V gene data show CDR1 as MNHEY and CDR2 as SVGAGI. Here immunoSEQ multiplex PCR was the method, and the copy in TCRdb shows in-frame clones only, minus some. This sample has approximately 760,000 clones, with 70% to 90% found just once. This same sample was also part of a study on human thymus T cells. In that study: Corrective surgery for congenital heart defects was being performed on the healthy Finnish infants who served as donors. Resected material from corrective heart surgery provided the thymus tissue analysed. Thymic and blood repertoires appeared to carry a bias in their V and J gene usage. Among unrelated individuals, related research reported thymic repertoires that overlapped highly.

The sample taken for sequencing was thymocytes. The chain has TRBV6-5 and TRBJ1-5, with 7 bases matching TRBD1. This receptor was taken from a girl less than two years old with a congenital heart defect. CDR3 nucleotide sequence: TGTGCCAGCAGTTTGAACAGGGGAGGCAATCAGCCCCAGCATTTT. Amino acid sequence: CASSLNRGGNQPQHF.